This paragraph reports one T cell receptor (beta chain). Its antigen is currently unknown. This CDR3 is built from 13 residues. The germline gives CDR1 LGHNT, CDR2 FRNRAP. V lost 6 bases and J 4 bases, leaving 10 bases between the germline ends. The table came from immunoSEQ multiplex PCR; TCRdb's copy has only in-frame clones and leaves some out. The table includes more than 110,000 clones, about nine tenths detected once. The data were taken from a study of T cell responses to AZD1222 COVID-19 vaccine. General study points: A reported finding is that nearly half of spike-specific TCRs target unmutated variant regions.

The sequence was collected from an adult in good health. This chain links TRBV12-5 with TRBJ1-3; D unresolved. The sequencing here drew on peripheral blood, taken on day 0 of AZD1222 vaccination. CDR3 sequence (DNA): TGTGCTAGTGGCCCGGACGTCGGAAACACCATATATTTT. This encodes CASGPDVGNTIYF.